A single sample is the source of the 17 T cell receptor beta chains below, sequenced in a study of PD-1 blockade in classical Hodgkin lymphoma. TCRdb keeps only in-frame clones here, not all; method: immunoSEQ multiplex PCR. The data show 35,000 to 40,000 clones, with approximately 86% seen just once and about 7.8% held by the top ten. Every patient relapsed after autologous stem cell transplantation, and brentuximab vedotin exposure varied. Source: peripheral blood mononuclear cells (PBMCs), taken before the second cycle of nivolumab. These receptors all come from a human donor with classical Hodgkin lymphoma.

J is TRBJ2-1 and V is TRBV5-1, with 7 bases identical to TRBD2. In germline, CDR1 is SGHRS, CDR2 YFSETQ. CDR3 length: 15 amino acids. With V trimmed by 5 bases and J by 6 bases, 11 bases remained unmatched. In DNA form, the CDR3 reads TGCGCCAGCAGTCTGGGTAGCGGGTGGGCCAATGAGCAGTTCTTC. Translating it yields CASSLGSGWANEQFF.

This clone was counted a few times. The rearrangement joins TRBV5-1 to TRBJ2-1; weak D call: TRBD2 (6 bases). Trimming pared 0 bases from V and 6 bases from J, leaving 10 bases between. The CDR3 sequence is 14 residues long. Per germline, CDR1 SGHRS and CDR2 YFSETQ. CDR3 residues: CASSLAGSANEQFF. CDR3 nucleotide sequence: TGCGCCAGCAGCTTGGCCGGGAGCGCCAATGAGCAGTTCTTC.

The V gene is TRBV30, the J gene TRBJ1-5; the D is unclear. The germline V and J ends were trimmed by 0 bases and 9 bases, with 15 bases remaining between them. This CDR3 has 14 amino acids. CDR1 GTSNPN and CDR2 SVGIG come from the germline V gene (reference sequence). CDR3 protein: CAWSVIGVRGPQHF. In nucleotides, the CDR3 is TGTGCCTGGAGTGTAATCGGGGTTCGGGGGCCCCAGCATTTT.

This clone has only one observation. The J gene is TRBJ2-7, the V gene TRBV4-2; 8 bases are a match to TRBD1. The junction had 6 bases not matched to a gene; V was cut back by 4 bases and J by 4 bases. The length of the CDR3 is 14 residues. The germline V gene has CDR1 LGHNA and CDR2 YNFKEQ. Here the CDR3 DNA reads TGTGCCAGCAGCCCCGGGACAGGAGGTTACGAGCAGTACTTC. Residues: CASSPGTGGYEQYF.

The chain links TRBV2 to TRBJ2-7; TRBD2 matches at 7 bases. The CDR3 is 14 amino acids. V was pared by 2 bases and J by 3 bases, with 4 bases of the junction left unmatched. Germline V gene data show CDR1 as SNHLY and CDR2 as FYNNEI. The CDR3 DNA is TGTGCCAGCAGTGAATCGCGCGGGAGCTACGAGCAGTACTTC. Translation gives CASSESRGSYEQYF.

The gene calls are TRBV6-4 and TRBJ2-3, with TRBD1 matching over 7 bases. The CDR3 covers 15 residues. Per the germline V gene, CDR1 is MRHNA and CDR2 is SNTAGT. V shed 6 bases, J shed 0 bases, and the junction held 6 bases outside the gene matches. The CDR3 nucleotides are TGTGCCAGCAGGAGGGGGCCTTCTAGCACAGATACGCAGTATTTT. Translation gives CASRRGPSSTDTQYF.

This sequence joins TRBV29-1 and TRBJ2-3, with 9 nucleotides matching TRBD2. This CDR3 spans 12 amino acids. The J segment lost 6 bases and the V segment lost 7 bases, leaving 5 bases of the junction unmatched. Germline lookup yields CDR1 SQVTM and CDR2 ANQGSEA. CDR3 residues: CSAGTSFDTQYF. CDR3 DNA sequence: TGCAGCGCCGGGACTAGCTTCGATACGCAGTATTTT.

This clone is labeled medium-sized (0.01 to 0.1%). The V gene is TRBV7-2, the J gene TRBJ1-4; no clear D. The CDR3 length is 14 residues. With 5 bases removed from V and 8 bases from J, the gap between germline ends came to 15 bases. Germline V CDR1 and CDR2: SGHTA, FQGNSA. CDR3 nucleotides: TGTGCCAGCAGCCTCGGTCTGGCACCCGAAAAACTGTTTTTT. This encodes CASSLGLAPEKLFF.

V and J are TRBV7-3 and TRBJ2-1; 14 nucleotides line up with TRBD2. Germline V gives CDR1 SGHTA, CDR2 FQGTGA. Trimming removed 5 bases from V and 3 bases from J; junction bases left unmatched: 12. This CDR3 is 19 amino acids long. This CDR3 is CASSQVGLAGVKGYNEQFF. The CDR3 DNA reads TGTGCCAGCAGCCAAGTGGGACTAGCGGGAGTTAAGGGCTACAATGAGCAGTTCTTC.

The rearrangement links TRBV19 to TRBJ2-3; D gene uncertain. Germline V gene lookup returns CDR1 LNHDA and CDR2 SQIVND (reference sequence). The CDR3 length is 13 residues. Trimming took off 5 bases at V and 2 bases at J, with 8 bases between the two ends. CDR3 nucleotides: TGTGCCAGTAGTTTCCAGGTCACAGATACGCAGTATTTT. It specifies CASSFQVTDTQYF.

The V call is TRBV5-4, the J call TRBJ2-2; the match to TRBD1 covers 10 bases. Germline V gene data show CDR1 as SGHNT and CDR2 as YYREEE (reference sequence). Trimming at V came to 0 bases and at J to 0 bases, leaving 5 bases not matched to a gene. The CDR3 is 18 amino acids. The CDR3 nucleotides read TGTGCCAGCAGCTTGGTTCGGGGGACAGGGGCGAACACCGGGGAGCTGTTTTTT. Amino acids: CASSLVRGTGANTGELFF.

The genes are TRBV4-1 and TRBJ1-3, with TRBD1 matching over 11 bases. This CDR3 has 19 amino acids. In germline, CDR1 is MGHRA, CDR2 YSYEKL. Trimming at V came to 4 bases and at J to 0 bases, leaving 11 bases not matched to a gene. CDR3 nucleotide sequence: TGCGCCAGCAGCCCCACGGAGGGACAGGGGGGCTTCTCTGGAAACACCATATATTTT. Its translation is CASSPTEGQGGFSGNTIYF.

The chain joins TRBV6-5 to TRBJ2-7; TRBD2 matches 8 bases. Germline V gives CDR1 MNHEY, CDR2 SVGAGI. V gave up 1 base and J gave up 3 bases; unmatched junction bases: 5. The CDR3 is 15 residues long. The CDR3 sequence is CASSYFSGKGYEQYF. CDR3 nucleotides: TGTGCCAGCAGTTACTTTAGCGGGAAGGGCTACGAGCAGTACTTC.

The V gene is TRBV7-9, the J gene TRBJ1-4, with D tentatively TRBD1 (5 bases). Per the germline V gene, CDR1 is SEHNR and CDR2 is FQNEAQ (reference sequence). V lost 6 bases and J lost 8, with 10 bases in between. This CDR3 has 12 residues. The DNA of the CDR3 is TGTGCCAGCAGTCTAGGGGCCGAAAAACTGTTTTTT. This gives the protein CASSLGAEKLFF.

The chain couples TRBV5-4 to TRBJ2-1, with a possible D match to TRBD1 (6 bases). The germline CDR1 and CDR2 sequences are SGHNT and YYREEE (reference sequence). The CDR3 runs to 17 residues. Between the trimmed V and J ends, which lost 4 bases and 0 bases, there was a span of 17 bases. As DNA, the CDR3 is TGTGCCAGCAGCCCGAACGCCGGACAGCCCTCCTACAATGAGCAGTTCTTC. This sequence encodes CASSPNAGQPSYNEQFF.

This chain links TRBV11-2 with TRBJ2-4, with TRBD2 identical over 7 bases. This CDR3 has 14 residues. The J segment lost 4 bases and the V segment lost 3 bases, leaving 3 bases of the junction unmatched. Per germline, CDR1 SGHAT and CDR2 FQNNGV. The CDR3 spells CASSLDGRKNIQYF. The CDR3, as DNA: TGTGCCAGCAGCTTGGACGGGAGGAAAAACATTCAGTACTTC.

In this sample, this clone turned up once. The J gene is TRBJ1-2, the V gene TRBV6-4; 10 bases line up with TRBD1. This CDR3 is 12 amino acids long. Germline V gene sequence: CDR1 MRHNA, CDR2 SNTAGT. The junction had 8 bases not matched to a gene; V was cut back by 5 bases and J by 14 bases. The CDR3: CASSSTGGRITF. CDR3 bases: TGTGCCAGCAGTTCGACAGGGGGCCGAATTACCTTC.